This T cell receptor beta chain appears in the sequencing data of a study of response to subunit inactivated influenza vaccine. TCRdb redid the calling of the RT-PCR reads with MiXCR, one entry per CDR3 protein. The repertoire consists of fewer than 600,000 distinct CDR3 sequences, with less than 7.5% occurring once and the leading ten covering around 14%. Findings of the study overall: With each seasonal influenza vaccination, the authors suggested, few new T cells are recruited.

For this clonotype: The target antigen is unknown.

This CDR3 has 15 amino acids. V gave up 3 bases and J gave up 0 bases, with 12 bases separating them. Per the germline V gene, CDR1 is LGHNA and CDR2 is YSLEER. This sequence was found in a man between 50 and 70 years old who received an inactivated influenza vaccine. The starting material was PBMCs from blood, obtained less than 25 months after vaccination. The chain is built from TRBV4-3 and TRBJ2-7; D is unclear. DNA of the CDR3: TGCGCCAGCAGCCATTACGACACTGACTCCTACGAGCAGTACTTC. This translates into CASSHYDTDSYEQYF.